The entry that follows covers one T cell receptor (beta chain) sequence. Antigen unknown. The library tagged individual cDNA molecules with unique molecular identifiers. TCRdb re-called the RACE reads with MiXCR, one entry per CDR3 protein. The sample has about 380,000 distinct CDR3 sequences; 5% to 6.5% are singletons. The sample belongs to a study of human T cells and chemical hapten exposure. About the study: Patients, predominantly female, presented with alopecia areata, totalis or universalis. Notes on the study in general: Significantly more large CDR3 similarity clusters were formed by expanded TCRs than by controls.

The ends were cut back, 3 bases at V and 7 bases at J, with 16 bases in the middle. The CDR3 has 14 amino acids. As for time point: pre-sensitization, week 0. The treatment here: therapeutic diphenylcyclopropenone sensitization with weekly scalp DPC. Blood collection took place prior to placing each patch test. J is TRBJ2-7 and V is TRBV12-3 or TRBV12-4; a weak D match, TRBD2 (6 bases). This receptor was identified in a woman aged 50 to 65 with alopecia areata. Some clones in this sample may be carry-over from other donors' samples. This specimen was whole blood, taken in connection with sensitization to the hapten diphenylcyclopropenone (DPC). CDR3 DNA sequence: TGTGCCAGCAGTTTGTCGGCGGGACGCCTTGAGCAGTACTTC. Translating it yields CASSLSAGRLEQYF.